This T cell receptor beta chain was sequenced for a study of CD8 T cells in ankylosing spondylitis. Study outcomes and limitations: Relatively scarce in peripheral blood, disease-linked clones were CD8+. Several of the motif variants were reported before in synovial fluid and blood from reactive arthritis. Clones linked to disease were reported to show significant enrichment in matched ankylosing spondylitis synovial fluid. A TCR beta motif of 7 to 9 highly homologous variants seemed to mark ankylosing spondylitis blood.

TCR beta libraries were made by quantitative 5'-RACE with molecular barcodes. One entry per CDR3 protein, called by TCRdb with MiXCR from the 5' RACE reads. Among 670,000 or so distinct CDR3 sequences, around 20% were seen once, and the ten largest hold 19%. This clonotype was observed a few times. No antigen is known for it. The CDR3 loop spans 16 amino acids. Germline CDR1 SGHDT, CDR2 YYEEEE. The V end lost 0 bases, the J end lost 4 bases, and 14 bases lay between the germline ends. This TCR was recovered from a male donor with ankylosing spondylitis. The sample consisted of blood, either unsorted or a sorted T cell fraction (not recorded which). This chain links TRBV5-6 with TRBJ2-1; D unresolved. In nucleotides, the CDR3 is TGTGCCAGCAGCTTGGTTTTGGGTCCGGGTTACAATGAGCAGTTCTTC. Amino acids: CASSLVLGPGYNEQFF.